The 6 T cell receptor beta chains in this list originate from one sample, sequenced in a study of cytomegalovirus exposure and HLA in healthy donors. Some clones are missing from TCRdb's copy, which holds only in-frame ones; the method was immunoSEQ multiplex PCR. The repertoire consists of roughly 56,000 clones, with around 94% occurring once and the leading ten covering under 3%. The sequenced material came from PBMCs. These receptors originate from a young man in good health and CMV-seronegative.

The chain uses TRBV7-9 and TRBJ2-1, with 11 nucleotides matching TRBD1. The V and J ends lost 2 bases and 7 bases, in that order; junction bases with no gene match: 1. Germline loops: CDR1 SEHNR, CDR2 FQNEAQ (reference sequence). The CDR3 sequence is 14 residues long. The CDR3 DNA sequence: TGTGCCAGCAGCTTATGGGACAGGGGGAATGAGCAGTTCTTC. Translation gives CASSLWDRGNEQFF.

The chain carries TRBV6-1 and TRBJ2-1; 8 bases are shared with TRBD2. CDR1 MNHNS and CDR2 SASEGT come from the germline V gene. Trimming took 4 bases from V and 4 from J; bases not matched to a gene: 6. There are 15 residues in the CDR3. The CDR3 reads CASSVDRGGYNEQFF. The CDR3, as DNA: TGTGCCAGCAGTGTAGACCGCGGGGGGTACAATGAGCAGTTCTTC.

CDR3 sequence: CATTDRENTEAFF. DNA of the CDR3: TGTGCCACCACGGACAGAGAGAACACTGAAGCTTTCTTT. The V gene is TRBV19, the J gene TRBJ1-1; TRBD1 might be the D (6 bases). The CDR3 consists of 13 residues. Germline CDR1 reads LNHDA; CDR2 reads SQIVND (reference sequence). V lost 10 bases, J lost 1 base, and 13 bases lay in between.

The rearrangement joins TRBV7-2 to TRBJ1-2, with D possibly being TRBD1 (5 bases). The germline V gene encodes CDR1 SGHTA and CDR2 FQGNSA. The CDR3 covers 13 residues. V was trimmed by 5 bases and J by 9 bases, leaving 16 bases between them. CDR3 coding DNA: TGTGCCAGCAGCGAAGGGGCCCGTTGGCGCTACACCTTC. Protein: CASSEGARWRYTF.

This chain connects TRBV5-4 to TRBJ2-2, with 9 positions matching TRBD2. This CDR3 has 17 residues. Germline values: CDR1 SGHNT, CDR2 YYREEE (reference sequence). J gave up 0 bases and V 2 bases, and 5 bases lay outside the gene matches. The CDR3 nucleotides are TGTGCCAGCAGCTTTGGGCTAGCGGGAACGAACACCGGGGAGCTGTTTTTT. Translated: CASSFGLAGTNTGELFF.

This chain connects TRBV7-2 to TRBJ1-2, with D tentatively TRBD1 (5 bases). Trimming stripped 2 bases from V and 10 bases from J, with 11 bases between. From germline, CDR1 is SGHTA and CDR2 FQGNSA. This CDR3 is 12 amino acids long. In DNA form, the CDR3 reads TGTGCCAGCAGCTTAAATTCAGGGAACTACACCTTC. Protein product: CASSLNSGNYTF. Combining the CDR3 with reference TRBV7-2 and TRBJ1-2 gives the whole variable domain GAGVSQSPSNKVTEKGKDVELRCDPISGHTALYWYRQSLGQGLEFLIYFQGNSAPDKSGLPSDRFSAERTGGSVSTLTIQRTQQEDSAVYLCASSLNSGNYTFGSGTRLTVV.